The rows below give T cell receptor beta chains drawn from one sample of a study of blood T cells in healthy people across ages. TCRdb re-derived calls from the 5' RACE reads in MiXCR, one entry per CDR3 protein. Of roughly 500,000 distinct CDR3 sequences listed, roughly 29% were seen once; the top ten hold about 18%. Sequencing was performed on blood. Receptors were obtained from a woman in her seventies in good health. CDR3s include the opening cysteine and the closing phenylalanine or tryptophan. Each record gives: D gene, J gene, clone size, V gene, CDR3 protein, CDR3 DNA. The D gene is left open where the match is weak. Only part of the rows carry a size: once, few, many, or a class if the clone is expanded.

D: TRBD2; J: TRBJ2-3; size: few; V: TRBV7-2; CDR3: CASSSLAGVTDTQYF; DNA: TGTGCCAGCAGCTCTCTAGCGGGGGTCACAGATACGCAGTATTTT
D: -; J: TRBJ2-3; size: few; V: TRBV20-1; CDR3: CSAMMAGSTDTQYF; DNA: TGCAGTGCTATGATGGCGGGGAGCACAGATACGCAGTATTTT
D: -; J: TRBJ1-4; size: few; V: TRBV7-2; CDR3: CASSNVGEKLFF; DNA: TGTGCCAGCAGCAACGTAGGGGAAAAACTGTTTTTT
D: TRBD2; J: TRBJ2-1; size: -; V: TRBV29-1; CDR3: CSVEAGGLFNEQFF; DNA: TGCAGCGTTGAAGCGGGGGGGCTTTTCAATGAGCAGTTCTTC
D: -; J: TRBJ1-1; size: few; V: TRBV6-2/TRBV6-3; CDR3: CASSYFPPGAFF; DNA: TGTGCCAGCAGTTACTTCCCCCCCGGGGCCTTCTTT
D: -; J: TRBJ2-5; size: -; V: TRBV3-1; CDR3: CASSQEDSVQETQYF; DNA: TGTGCCAGCAGCCAAGAGGACAGCGTCCAAGAGACCCAGTACTTC
D: -; J: TRBJ1-6; size: -; V: TRBV13; CDR3: CASSFPGAPNSPLHF; DNA: TGTGCCAGCAGCTTTCCAGGGGCCCCCAATTCACCCCTCCACTTT
D: TRBD2; J: TRBJ2-3; size: few; V: TRBV7-6; CDR3: CASSSGTRADTQYF; DNA: TGTGCCAGCAGCTCCGGGACTAGGGCGGATACGCAGTATTTT
D: -; J: TRBJ2-1; size: -; V: TRBV5-1; CDR3: CASVPSIATNEQFF; DNA: TGCGCCAGCGTACCGTCTATAGCGACCAATGAGCAGTTCTTC
D: TRBD1; J: TRBJ2-1; size: -; V: TRBV7-9; CDR3: CAGSPRRNRGINEQFF; DNA: TGTGCCGGCAGCCCCAGGCGGAACAGGGGGATTAATGAGCAGTTCTTC
D: -; J: TRBJ2-3; size: few; V: TRBV15; CDR3: CATVDGGGRDSQYF; DNA: TGTGCCACGGTCGACGGTGGGGGCAGAGATTCGCAGTATTTT
D: -; J: TRBJ2-6; size: many; V: TRBV5-1; CDR3: CASSLLGPAGANVLTF; DNA: TGCGCCAGCAGCTTGCTGGGGCCGGCTGGGGCCAACGTCCTGACTTTC
D: TRBD1; J: TRBJ1-5; size: -; V: TRBV19; CDR3: CASSMTGYQPQHF; DNA: TGTGCCAGTAGTATGACAGGGTATCAGCCCCAGCATTTT
D: TRBD1; J: TRBJ2-4; size: -; V: TRBV5-1; CDR3: CASSSSPGTGGGIQYF; DNA: TGCGCCAGCAGCTCTAGTCCCGGGACAGGAGGAGGCATTCAGTACTTC
D: TRBD1; J: TRBJ2-7; size: -; V: TRBV6-5; CDR3: CASSVFRDRGNEQYF; DNA: TGTGCCAGCAGTGTCTTCAGGGACAGGGGCAACGAGCAGTACTTC
D: -; J: TRBJ2-2; size: -; V: TRBV12-3/TRBV12-4; CDR3: CASSFGGLKRGGELFF; DNA: TGTGCCAGCAGTTTCGGGGGGCTGAAGAGAGGCGGGGAGCTGTTTTTT
D: TRBD1; J: TRBJ1-5; size: -; V: TRBV27; CDR3: CASKGTGGQMFPNRPQHF; DNA: TGTGCCAGCAAGGGGACAGGGGGCCAAATGTTCCCTAATCGGCCCCAGCATTTT
D: -; J: TRBJ1-1; size: few; V: TRBV11-2; CDR3: CASSAQGMNTEAFF; DNA: TGTGCCAGCAGCGCCCAGGGGATGAACACTGAAGCTTTCTTT
D: TRBD1; J: TRBJ2-2; size: few; V: TRBV5-1; CDR3: CASSLALGQGNTGELFF; DNA: TGCGCCAGCAGCCTCGCACTGGGACAGGGGAACACCGGGGAGCTGTTTTTT
D: -; J: TRBJ2-2; size: -; V: TRBV5-1; CDR3: CASSHGTPYNTGELFF; DNA: TGCGCCAGCAGCCATGGGACACCGTACAACACCGGGGAGCTGTTTTTT
D: TRBD1; J: TRBJ2-3; size: -; V: TRBV29-1; CDR3: CSVEGTGVIGTDTQYF; DNA: TGCAGCGTTGAAGGGACAGGGGTGATAGGCACAGATACGCAGTATTTT
D: TRBD2; J: TRBJ2-5; size: few; V: TRBV12-3/TRBV12-4; CDR3: CASSRGSSGTETQYF; DNA: TGTGCCAGCAGCCGTGGGAGTAGCGGGACCGAGACCCAGTACTTC
D: -; J: TRBJ1-2; size: many; V: TRBV4-2; CDR3: CASSQENTGGYGYTF; DNA: TGTGCCAGCAGCCAAGAGAACACCGGCGGCTATGGCTACACCTTC
D: -; J: TRBJ1-4; size: -; V: TRBV6-5; CDR3: CATFATWGEKLFF; DNA: TGTGCCACATTCGCTACCTGGGGTGAAAAACTGTTTTTT
D: -; J: TRBJ2-5; size: -; V: TRBV6-5; CDR3: CASSYSKDRQETQYF; DNA: TGTGCCAGCAGTTACTCGAAGGACAGACAAGAGACCCAGTACTTC
D: TRBD2; J: TRBJ2-5; size: -; V: TRBV20-1; CDR3: CSASLTSSETQYF; DNA: TGCAGTGCTAGTCTGACTAGCTCGGAGACCCAGTACTTC
D: -; J: TRBJ2-5; size: -; V: TRBV6-2/TRBV6-3; CDR3: CANPKGRGQETQYF; DNA: TGTGCCAACCCTAAAGGCAGGGGCCAAGAGACCCAGTACTTC
D: -; J: TRBJ1-6; size: -; V: TRBV6-2/TRBV6-3; CDR3: CASSWQGLGNSPLHF; DNA: TGTGCCAGCAGTTGGCAGGGCCTGGGGAATTCACCCCTCCACTTT
D: -; J: TRBJ1-5; size: -; V: TRBV9; CDR3: CASSPTIGGSQPQHF; DNA: TGTGCCAGCAGCCCTACAATTGGGGGGTCTCAGCCCCAGCATTTT
D: -; J: TRBJ1-5; size: few; V: TRBV29-1; CDR3: CSVEDGNQPQHF; DNA: TGCAGCGTTGAAGATGGCAATCAGCCCCAGCATTTT
D: -; J: TRBJ1-4; size: -; V: TRBV5-6; CDR3: CASSFGTNEKLFF; DNA: TGTGCCAGCAGCTTCGGGACGAATGAAAAACTGTTTTTT
D: -; J: TRBJ1-4; size: -; V: TRBV7-2; CDR3: CASSTRWGEGKKLFF; DNA: TGTGCCAGCAGCACTCGGTGGGGGGAGGGGAAAAAACTGTTTTTT
D: TRBD1; J: TRBJ1-5; size: -; V: TRBV2; CDR3: CASSGQGRQPQHF; DNA: TGTGCCAGCTCAGGACAGGGGAGGCAGCCCCAGCATTTT
D: TRBD1; J: TRBJ2-7; size: -; V: TRBV11-1; CDR3: CASSADRDEQYF; DNA: TGTGCCAGCAGCGCGGACAGGGACGAGCAGTACTTC
D: TRBD1; J: TRBJ1-2; size: few; V: TRBV4-3; CDR3: CASSLNPGQGDYTF; DNA: TGCGCCAGCAGCCTCAACCCGGGACAGGGGGACTACACCTTC
D: -; J: TRBJ2-1; size: -; V: TRBV20-1; CDR3: CSARESSYNEQFF; DNA: TGCAGTGCTAGGGAGAGCTCCTACAATGAGCAGTTCTTC
D: TRBD1; J: TRBJ1-1; size: few; V: TRBV7-9; CDR3: CASSRQGIGTEAFF; DNA: TGTGCCAGCAGCCGACAGGGGATAGGGACTGAAGCTTTCTTT
D: TRBD2; J: TRBJ2-3; size: few; V: TRBV15; CDR3: CATSRERQGSGGTQYF; DNA: TGTGCCACCAGCAGAGAGCGACAGGGTAGCGGGGGCACGCAGTATTTT
D: -; J: TRBJ2-7; size: -; V: TRBV7-2; CDR3: CASSFGGTDVYEQYF; DNA: TGTGCCAGCAGCTTCGGCGGGACAGACGTTTACGAGCAGTACTTC
D: -; J: TRBJ1-5; size: many; V: TRBV2; CDR3: CASNGHYSNQPQHF; DNA: TGTGCCAGCAATGGTCATTATAGCAATCAGCCCCAGCATTTT
D: -; J: TRBJ2-5; size: few; V: TRBV20-1; CDR3: CSARPGRQQETQYF; DNA: TGCAGTGCTAGACCCGGACGGCAACAAGAGACCCAGTACTTC
D: TRBD1; J: TRBJ1-6; size: -; V: TRBV6-6; CDR3: CASSFSGTVNSPLHF; DNA: TGTGCCAGCAGTTTTTCCGGGACAGTAAATTCACCCCTCCACTTT
D: TRBD1; J: TRBJ1-1; size: -; V: TRBV19; CDR3: CASRSDRAEAFF; DNA: TGTGCCAGTAGATCGGACAGGGCTGAAGCTTTCTTT
D: -; J: TRBJ1-4; size: -; V: TRBV7-2; CDR3: CASSFTGHANEKLFF; DNA: TGTGCCAGCAGCTTCACAGGGCACGCTAATGAAAAACTGTTTTTT
D: -; J: TRBJ1-1; size: once; V: TRBV4-3; CDR3: CASSQDVRGTEAFF; DNA: TGCGCCAGCAGCCAAGATGTACGGGGCACTGAAGCTTTCTTT
D: -; J: TRBJ2-1; size: -; V: TRBV29-1; CDR3: CSVEDGREVQFF; DNA: TGCAGCGTTGAAGATGGCAGGGAGGTGCAGTTCTTC
D: TRBD1; J: TRBJ1-2; size: -; V: TRBV4-2; CDR3: CASSQPIQGGRGSGYTF; DNA: TGTGCCAGCAGCCAACCCATTCAGGGGGGGCGCGGGTCTGGCTACACCTTC
D: TRBD1; J: TRBJ2-6; size: many; V: TRBV5-6; CDR3: CASSLTGAGANVLTF; DNA: TGTGCCAGCAGCCTAACAGGGGCTGGGGCCAACGTCCTGACTTTC